A single sample is the source of the 4 T cell receptor beta chains below, sequenced in a study of brain T cells in children with intractable seizures. Time point in this sample: blood from clinic visit 5 months post-surgery; TSC patient then seizure free. Sequencing was performed with immunoSEQ multiplex PCR; in TCRdb, only in-frame clones are kept and a portion is missing. The sample consists of 340,000 or so clones, over 90% of them appearing once. Material: peripheral blood, obtained more than 4 months after surgery. The receptors here all came from a boy under two years old with tuberous sclerosis and intractable seizures.

CDR3 in DNA: TGTGCCAGTAAGGGACTAATTGGCTACACCTTC. Encoded protein: CASKGLIGYTF. The chain carries TRBV19 and TRBJ1-2, with D possibly TRBD1 on 5 matching bases. CDR1 and CDR2 (germline): LNHDA, SQIVND (reference sequence). The CDR3 sequence is 11 residues long. Trimming stripped 7 bases from V and 7 bases from J, with 10 bases between.

About this clone itself: The sample contains more than one DNA sequence encoding this CDR3. The chain carries TRBV28 and TRBJ1-3; no definite D call. V dropped 3 bases and J dropped 4 bases, with 4 bases sitting between them. This CDR3 region has 12 residues. CDR1 MDHEN and CDR2 SYDVKM come from the germline V gene. As DNA, the CDR3 is TGTGCCAGCAGTTTGCCGGGAAACACCATATATTTT. It encodes CASSLPGNTIYF.

The chain is built from TRBV9 and TRBJ2-4; tentative D call: TRBD2 (5 bases). CDR3 length equals 14 residues. The V end lost 1 base, the J end lost 3 bases, and 8 bases lay between the germline ends. Germline values: CDR1 SGDLS, CDR2 YYNGEE. Here the CDR3 DNA reads TGTGCCAGCAGCGTAAAGGAGGTCAAAAACATTCAGTACTTC. This sequence encodes CASSVKEVKNIQYF.

This clone has only one observation. The rearrangement uses TRBV30 and TRBJ2-7; 7 nucleotides match TRBD1. This CDR3 comprises 13 residues. V shed 1 base and J 4 bases; nucleotides not matched to a gene: 4. Germline values: CDR1 GTSNPN, CDR2 SVGIG (reference sequence). The DNA for the CDR3 is TGTGCCTGGAGTGAGGGACAGACTTACGAGCAGTACTTC. It translates to CAWSEGQTYEQYF.